This T cell receptor (beta chain) was found in a study of radiotherapy plus CTLA-4 blockade in lung cancer (dated 2018 in TCRdb). Study-level background: Among the enrolled patients, 18% had an objective response, and around 31% reached disease control. Broader findings and caveats from the paper: TCR clones derived from tumors expanded in peripheral blood after treatment with radiotherapy and ipilimumab. Early dynamic changes in blood T cell clones, together with increased serum interferon-beta after radiation, were reported as the strongest predictors of response.

V is trimmed back by 5 bases and J by 3 bases, and the junction contains 6 bases that no gene match accounts for. Measured from the cysteine to the phenylalanine, the CDR3 is 15 residues long. Just the 45-base CDR3 DNA is kept, in frame starting at base 1. CDR1 and CDR2, looked up from the germline V gene, are SGHTA and FQGNSA. Focal radiation therapy combined with CTLA-4 blockade (ipilimumab) was tested in patients with chemo-refractory metastatic non-small-cell lung cancer. Points on this clone: Its antigen is currently not known. Per-base quality was not reported, and no clone a single base away is much larger than it.

The receptor library was made with the immunoSEQ multiplex PCR assay. In its TCRdb copy, this immuneACCESS table keeps in-frame sequences only and misses some clones. Where compared with another copy, unresolved V genes explain less than half of these, and the others have no known cause. Across this sample there are 40,000 to 50,000 clones, with 82% seen only once. The ten largest clonotypes hold 2.5% to 3.5% of the sample. This receptor chain uses TRBV7-2 and TRBJ2-7, with TRBD2 matching 11 junction bases. The sequences come from peripheral blood, collected from a patient treated with radiotherapy plus ipilimumab. The receptor comes from a human donor with non-small cell lung cancer who had stable disease on radiotherapy plus ipilimumab. The CDR3 protein is CASSPRLAGRYEQYF. The sequence in DNA is TGTGCCAGCAGCCCGCGACTAGCGGGACGCTACGAGCAGTACTTC.